This T cell receptor (beta chain) was identified in a study of identical twins' blood T cells. General observations from the study: Twin repertoire similarity may partly reflect shared environment.

The sample holds one count of this clonotype. The antigen remains undetermined. TCRdb recomputed calls from the 5' RACE reads with MiXCR, one row per CDR3 protein. The sample lists 300,000 to 450,000 distinct CDR3 sequences; about 28% were seen once. The V gene lost 0 bases and the J gene lost 3 bases, with 8 bases spanning the gap. Germline loops: CDR1 LGHNA, CDR2 YSLEER. CDR3 length: 14 amino acids. Three pairs of healthy female monozygous twins were the donors. The clonotype was recovered from a woman between 18 and 50 years old in good health. Sequencing was done on a sample of PBMCs. The V call is TRBV4-3, the J call TRBJ1-2; D unclear. CDR3: CASSQEGTHYGYTF. CDR3 nucleotides: TGCGCCAGCAGCCAAGAAGGAACACACTATGGCTACACCTTC.